This T cell receptor (beta chain) appears in the sequencing data of a study of vaccination effects on CD4 cells after COVID-19. Clones were sequenced by immunoSEQ multiplex PCR, and TCRdb holds only the in-frame ones, with some missing. The data hold approximately 54,000 clones, with roughly 76% observed a single time. Study observations and caveats: Pronounced clonal contraction occurred in clones induced by infection and by vaccine late after vaccination.

The ViraFEST assay expanded antigen-specific CD4+ T cells with viral peptide pools before sequencing. The authors isolated CD4+ T cells after ten to eleven days of culture. V was pared by 4 bases and J by 3 bases, with 8 bases of the junction left unmatched. The CDR3 contains 16 residues. CDR1 and CDR2 (germline): SEHNR, FQNEAQ (reference sequence). As for this clone: Its antigen is not known.

The source of this sequence is a human donor who received a COVID-19 vaccine. The J gene is TRBJ2-3, the V gene TRBV7-9, with TRBD2 matching over 9 bases. The specimen comprised CD4+ T cells from PBMCs cultured with HCoV-229E spike peptides, sampled before COVID-19 vaccination. CDR3 loop: CASSSRSGGITDTQYF. CDR3 coding DNA: TGTGCCAGCAGCTCCCGTAGCGGGGGCATTACAGATACGCAGTATTTT.